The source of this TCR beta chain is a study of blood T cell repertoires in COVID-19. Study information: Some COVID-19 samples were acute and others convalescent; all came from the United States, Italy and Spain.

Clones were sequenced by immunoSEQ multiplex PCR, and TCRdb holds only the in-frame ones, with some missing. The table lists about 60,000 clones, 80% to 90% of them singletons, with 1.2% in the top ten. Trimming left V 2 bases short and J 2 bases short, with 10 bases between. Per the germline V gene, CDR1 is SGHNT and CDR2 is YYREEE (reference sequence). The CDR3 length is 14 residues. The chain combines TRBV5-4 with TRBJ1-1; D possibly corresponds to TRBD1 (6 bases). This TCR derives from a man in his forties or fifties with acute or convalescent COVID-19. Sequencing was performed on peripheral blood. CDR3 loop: CASSFGTLNTEAFF. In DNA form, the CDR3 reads TGTGCCAGCAGCTTCGGGACACTAAACACTGAAGCTTTCTTT.